This entry features one TCR beta chain sequence. The CDR3 spans 16 residues. Looked up from germline, CDR1 is SGHNT and CDR2 is YENEEA. V gave up 0 bases and J gave up 2 bases, with 13 bases separating them. The data stem from a study of blood T cell repertoires in COVID-19. Only in-frame clones appear in the TCRdb table, and some are missing; sequencing was by immunoSEQ multiplex PCR. The profile covers some 290,000 clones, with roughly nine tenths appearing a single time and over 8.5% taken by the ten largest. The chain employs TRBV11-3 and TRBJ2-5; maybe TRBD2 (5 bases). This TCR was sampled from a woman aged 25 to 39 with COVID-19, enrolled during active disease. The sequencing sample was made of peripheral blood. This chain's CDR3 is CASSLDGADDQETQYF. The CDR3 DNA follows: TGTGCCAGCAGCTTAGACGGAGCGGACGATCAAGAGACCCAGTACTTC.